Listed here is a single T cell receptor beta chain. What it binds is unknown. These data originate in a study of cytomegalovirus exposure and HLA in healthy donors. General study results and limits: The classifier was said to identify cytomegalovirus status with high specificity and sensitivity. About 150 TCR beta chains were listed as cytomegalovirus-associated. Specificity for CMV antigens was confirmed in vitro for a few of the CMV-associated chains.

Germline V CDR1 and CDR2: SGHNT, YYREEE (reference sequence). Germline trimming cut 4 bases from V and 6 bases from J; bases unmatched to any gene: 7. This CDR3 has 17 amino acids. Sequenced by immunoSEQ multiplex PCR; TCRdb stores in-frame clones only, minus some. The profile shows more than 250,000 clones, around 86% of them singletons. The chain links TRBV5-4 to TRBJ2-1, with 16 positions matching TRBD2. The TCR originated in a woman under 30 in good health and CMV-seronegative. The sequenced material came from PBMCs. The CDR3 region is CASSPGLAGGPGNEQFF. The CDR3 bases are TGTGCCAGCAGCCCGGGACTAGCGGGAGGGCCCGGCAATGAGCAGTTCTTC.